This TCR beta chain was recorded in a study of blood T cell repertoires in COVID-19. Study as a whole: Acute-phase and convalescent COVID-19 samples originated in the United States, Italy and Spain. PBMCs, B-cell-depleted T cells, or T cells were the source of the cDNA or gDNA that made up the material.

This CDR3 region has 13 residues. The trim removed 5 bases at V and 2 bases at J, leaving 1 base unmatched. Germline assignment: CDR1 MDHEN and CDR2 SYDVKM. How the authors handled the data: Quantification of nucleated cells was approximated via reference gene primer amplification. TCRdb's table, derived via immunoSEQ multiplex PCR, lists solely in-frame clones and lacks some. V and J calls and clone size are those listed in that table; D and trimming were worked out from the DNA. The sample consists of roughly 200,000 clones, roughly 80% of them appearing once. This receptor was identified in a woman of 80 years or more with acute or convalescent COVID-19. Sequenced material: peripheral blood. The V and J genes are TRBV28 and TRBJ2-7; 9 bases are a match to TRBD1. DNA of the CDR3: TGTGCCAGCAGTACAGGGGGCCCCTACGAGCAGTACTTC. This codes for CASSTGGPYEQYF.